The next 32 T cell receptor beta chains were all read from a single sample in a study of T-cell reconstitution after alpha-beta-depleted transplantation in children. TCRbeta library preparation incorporated unique molecular identifiers. TCRdb fed the PCR reads into MiXCR, producing one record per CDR3 protein. The table includes 60,000 to 70,000 distinct CDR3 sequences, approximately 5% detected once. The specimen comprised PBMCs, mostly from graft donor cells, sampled 180 days after TCRalphabeta/CD19-depleted stem cell transplant. Receptors originate from a boy in the first two years of life who had a stem cell transplant for acute myeloid leukemia, so the T cells may come from the graft donor.

The chain uses TRBV28 and TRBJ2-3, with D perhaps assigned TRBD1 or TRBD2 (5 bases each). The length of the CDR3 is 18 residues. The ends were cut back, 3 bases at V and 1 base at J, with 20 bases in the middle. CDR1 and CDR2 (germline): MDHEN, SYDVKM. CDR3 sequence (DNA): TGTGCCAGCAGTTTTTTTCGCACGTTTGGGGGTGGCACAGATACGCAGTATTTT. Its protein is CASSFFRTFGGGTDTQYF.

This clonotype occurred many times. The V gene is TRBV30, the J gene TRBJ1-1; TRBD1 aligns across 9 bases. Losses at the gene ends were 1 base for V and 9 bases for J; bases not matched to a gene: 3. The CDR3 spans 12 residues. Germline V gene data show CDR1 as GTSNPN and CDR2 as SVGIG (reference sequence). The CDR3 nucleotides are TGTGCCTGGAGTGCCGGACAGGGGCAAGCTTTCTTT. This translates into CAWSAGQGQAFF.

This clonotype was counted many times. This chain joins TRBV6-5 and TRBJ2-3; D may correspond to TRBD1 or TRBD2 (5 bases each). CDR1 is MNHEY and CDR2 is SVGAGI in the germline V gene. The CDR3 runs to 13 residues. V lost 0 bases to trimming and J lost 5 bases, with 6 bases between them. CDR3: CASSYSRGDTQYF. The CDR3 DNA follows: TGTGCCAGCAGTTACTCGAGGGGAGATACGCAGTATTTT.

The chain uses TRBV10-3 and TRBJ1-2; 7 nucleotides agree with TRBD1. The CDR3 length is 15 residues. The ends lost 6 bases at V and 2 bases at J; junction bases unmatched: 9. CDR1 is ENHRY, CDR2 SYGVKD, per germline. The CDR3 bases are TGTGCCATCAGGATTGAGGGGGCGCGGAACTATGGCTACACCTTC. The encoded protein is CAIRIEGARNYGYTF.

At least ten counts were recorded for this clonotype. The chain recombines TRBV4-1 with TRBJ1-6; possibly TRBD1 for D (6 bases). CDR1 and CDR2 (germline): MGHRA, YSYEKL. V was pared by 1 base and J by 10 bases, with 8 bases between. The CDR3 covers 13 residues. CDR3 sequence: CASSQVGQSPLHF. The CDR3 region has the DNA TGCGCCAGCAGCCAAGTAGGACAGTCACCCCTCCACTTT.

This clonotype showed up many times. Here the CDR3 reads CASSLTNYEQYV. The CDR3 DNA is TGTGCCAGCAGTTTGACAAACTACGAGCAGTACGTC. V and J are TRBV2 and TRBJ2-7; unclear D gene. The V and J ends lost 5 bases and 3 bases respectively, with 8 bases between them. The CDR3 is 12 residues long. The germline gives CDR1 SNHLY, CDR2 FYNNEI.

This clonotype was detected ten times or more. This chain links TRBV12-3 or TRBV12-4 with TRBJ2-1; TRBD2 agrees at 8 bases. J was trimmed by 9 bases and V by 6 bases; bases with no gene match: 13. There are 15 residues in the CDR3. The CDR3 is CASRDTGGLVPEQFF. The CDR3 region has the DNA TGTGCCAGCAGGGACACCGGGGGACTAGTGCCTGAGCAGTTCTTC.

This clonotype was counted ten times or more. The CDR3 ends on some other residue instead of the conserved phenylalanine or tryptophan, so this is likely a read error. The limits of the CDR3 on the DNA are not certain, so only TCRdb's listed CDR3 is given. The V gene is TRBV6-6, the J gene TRBJ2-1; TRBD1 is taken as the D call from the table, unchecked against the DNA. Germline CDR1 reads MNHNY; CDR2 reads SVGAGI (reference sequence). Ends included, the CDR3 has 12 residues. CDR3 amino acids: CASSQGWDGVRL.

In this sample, this clonotype turned up many times. The genes are TRBV3-1 and TRBJ2-5; 7 bases fit TRBD1. The CDR3 loop spans 18 amino acids. The junction had 15 bases not matched to a gene; V was cut back by 1 base and J by 4 bases. Per the germline V gene, CDR1 is LGHDT and CDR2 is YNNKEL (reference sequence). CDR3 residues: CASSQGKDLRGRRETQYF. In DNA form, the CDR3 reads TGTGCCAGCAGCCAAGGAAAAGATTTGAGGGGGCGCAGAGAGACCCAGTACTTC.

This clonotype was picked up many times. V usage is TRBV29-1 and J usage is TRBJ2-5; D is possibly TRBD2 (5 bases). CDR3 length: 12 amino acids. V was pared by 7 bases and J by 4 bases, with 13 bases between. CDR1 is SQVTM, CDR2 ANQGSEA, per germline. This CDR3 reads CSARRQGETQYF. The CDR3 DNA reads as TGCAGCGCACGGAGGCAAGGAGAGACCCAGTACTTC. The full variable domain, in which reference TRBV29-1 and TRBJ2-5 provide the parts outside the CDR3, is SAVISQKPSRDICQRGTSLTIQCQVDSQVTMMFWYRQQPGQSLTLIATANQGSEATYESGFVIDKFPISRPNLTFSTLTVSNMSPEDSSIYLCSARRQGETQYFGPGTRLLVL.

This clonotype was observed many times. The chain uses TRBV4-3 and TRBJ2-2; the D gene is possibly TRBD1 (5 bases). The CDR3 covers 15 residues. Germline V gives CDR1 LGHNA, CDR2 YSLEER. V was trimmed by 4 bases and J by 4 bases, leaving 13 bases between them. The CDR3 DNA is TGCGCCAGCAGCCGCTGGGGCGCTGGCACCGGGGAGCTGTTTTTT. The encoded protein is CASSRWGAGTGELFF.

Ten or more counts support this clonotype. The chain uses TRBV7-2 and TRBJ1-5; the D gene is possibly TRBD1 (5 bases). From germline, CDR1 is SGHTA and CDR2 FQGNSA. Trimming cost V 5 bases and J 7 bases, with 15 bases left between them. The CDR3 is 14 residues long. CDR3 amino acids: CASSPWGGGQPQHF. CDR3 bases: TGTGCCAGCAGCCCGTGGGGGGGTGGACAGCCCCAGCATTTT.

This clonotype was found many times. This rearrangement joins TRBV4-1 to TRBJ1-6; D is ambiguous. Trimming took off 4 bases at V and 3 bases at J, with 16 bases between the two ends. Germline V gene sequence: CDR1 MGHRA, CDR2 YSYEKL. The CDR3 is 17 residues long. The CDR3 spells CASSPLSGAGYNSPLHF. In DNA form, the CDR3 reads TGCGCCAGCAGCCCTCTATCGGGAGCTGGCTATAATTCACCCCTCCACTTT.

This clonotype has at least ten counts. The CDR3 DNA is TGTGCCAGCAGTTTTGACAGGGGGCTGGAAGCTTTCTTT. Translation gives CASSFDRGLEAFF. The genes are TRBV12-3 or TRBV12-4 and TRBJ1-1, with TRBD1 matching over 10 bases. Germline trimming cut 3 bases from V and 8 bases from J; bases unmatched to any gene: 3. The CDR3 is made up of 13 amino acids.

This clonotype was seen repeatedly, ten times or more. The chain has TRBV11-2 and TRBJ2-1; no clear D gene. In germline, CDR1 is SGHAT, CDR2 FQNNGV. V lost 5 bases and J 0 bases, leaving 14 bases between the germline ends. CDR3 length: 16 amino acids. The CDR3 nucleotides read TGTGCCAGCAGCGACGTACAGTGGAGCTCCTACAATGAGCAGTTCTTC. Translation: CASSDVQWSSYNEQFF.

This clonotype was seen ten or more times. This sequence joins TRBV27 and TRBJ2-7, with D possibly being TRBD1 (7 bases). Looked up from germline, CDR1 is MNHEY and CDR2 is SMNVEV (reference sequence). V lost 5 bases, J lost 3 bases, and 11 bases lay in between. The CDR3 spans 13 residues. The CDR3 DNA follows: TGTGCCAGCAGTCCAGGGGGACTCTACGAGCAGTACTTC. As protein: CASSPGGLYEQYF.

This clonotype was counted at least ten times. The chain couples TRBV10-2 to TRBJ2-2; D may be TRBD2 (6 bases). The ends were cut back, 2 bases at V and 4 bases at J, with 17 bases in the middle. Germline V lookup: CDR1 WSHSY, CDR2 SAAADI. The CDR3 loop spans 17 amino acids. CDR3 sequence: CASSEIEEEGSTGELFF. The CDR3 coding sequence is TGCGCCAGCAGTGAGATTGAGGAGGAGGGGAGCACCGGGGAGCTGTTTTTT.

This clonotype was counted many times. The V call is TRBV4-3, the J call TRBJ2-1; D might be TRBD2 (5 bases). Germline V lookup: CDR1 LGHNA, CDR2 YSLEER. The CDR3 contains 13 residues. The ends were cut back, 1 base at V and 11 bases at J, with 12 bases in the middle. The CDR3 coding sequence is TGCGCCAGCAGCCAAGCCCCCACGGGAAAGCAGTTCTTC. Translation: CASSQAPTGKQFF.

This clonotype was detected many times. This sequence joins TRBV30 and TRBJ1-3; 7 nucleotides line up with TRBD1. Germline lookup yields CDR1 GTSNPN and CDR2 SVGIG (reference sequence). V shed 4 bases and J 4 bases; nucleotides not matched to a gene: 7. CDR3 length equals 14 residues. CDR3 DNA: TGTGCCTGGAACGGCAGGGGGTCCGGAAACACCATATATTTT. Translating gives CAWNGRGSGNTIYF.

The rearrangement uses TRBV29-1 and TRBJ2-6; weak D call: TRBD2 (5 bases). CDR1 and CDR2 from the germline V gene are SQVTM and ANQGSEA. V dropped 1 base and J dropped 4 bases, with 8 bases sitting between them. This CDR3 contains 14 residues. CDR3 sequence reads: CSVEGAGGANVLTF. Written as DNA, the CDR3 is TGCAGCGTTGAAGGGGCGGGCGGGGCCAACGTCCTGACTTTC.

This clonotype showed up many times. The CDR3 sequence: CASRSTANYEQYF. Here the CDR3 DNA reads TGCGCCAGCAGGTCGACGGCGAACTACGAGCAGTACTTC. The chain has TRBV5-1 and TRBJ2-7; unclear D gene. V lost 5 bases and J lost 3, with 12 bases in between. In germline, CDR1 is SGHRS, CDR2 YFSETQ. The CDR3 has 13 amino acids. Combining the CDR3 with reference TRBV5-1 and TRBJ2-7 gives the whole variable domain KAGVTQTPRYLIKTRGQQVTLSCSPISGHRSVSWYQQTPGQGLQFLFEYFSETQRNKGNFPGRFSGRQFSNSRSEMNVSTLELGDSALYLCASRSTANYEQYFGPGTRLTVT.

This clonotype was seen repeatedly, ten times or more. V gene TRBV24-1 combines with J gene TRBJ2-5; TRBD1 is a possible D gene (5 bases). Trimming pared 1 base from V and 5 bases from J, leaving 10 bases between. The CDR3 length is 14 residues. Per germline, CDR1 KGHDR and CDR2 SFDVKD. The CDR3 sequence: CATSDLRGGETQYF. The CDR3 DNA is TGTGCCACCAGTGATTTAAGGGGCGGTGAGACCCAGTACTTC.

This clonotype was counted many times. The chain combines TRBV7-6 with TRBJ1-6, with TRBD1 as a possible D gene (6 bases). The V end was cut by 8 bases, the J end by 4 bases, with 24 bases between. From germline, CDR1 is SGHVS and CDR2 FNYEAQ. The CDR3 length is 18 residues. The CDR3 DNA is TGTGCCAGCTCCCGGCAAGGGGGAGGCAGGGGATATAATTCACCCCTCCACTTT. It translates to CASSRQGGGRGYNSPLHF. The full variable domain, with the rest looked up from reference TRBV7-6 and TRBJ1-6, is GAGVSQSPRYKVTKRGQDVALRCDPISGHVSLYWYRQALGQGPEFLTYFNYEAQQDKSGLPNDRFSAERPEGSISTLTIQRTEQRDSAMYRCASSRQGGGRGYNSPLHFGNGTRLTVT.

In this sample, this clonotype turned up many times. The gene calls are TRBV20-1 and TRBJ2-7; the D is unclear. This CDR3 has 12 amino acids. V lost 2 bases and J 0 bases, leaving 5 bases between the germline ends. CDR1 is DFQATT and CDR2 is SNEGSKA in the germline V gene (reference sequence). CDR3 in DNA: TGCAGTGCTAGAAAGAGCTCCTACGAGCAGTACTTC. Protein sequence: CSARKSSYEQYF.

The table lists this clonotype with many counts. The rearrangement joins TRBV3-1 to TRBJ2-2, with D unresolved. Trimming pared 3 bases from V and 2 bases from J, leaving 7 bases between. The CDR3 covers 14 residues. Germline V CDR1 and CDR2: LGHDT, YNNKEL (reference sequence). The CDR3 DNA is TGTGCCAGCAGCCAGGAGCTTAACACCGGGGAGCTGTTTTTT. Translated: CASSQELNTGELFF.

In this sample, this clonotype turned up many times. The chain carries TRBV5-1 and TRBJ1-6, with unresolved D. Trimming took off 0 bases at V and 10 bases at J, with 11 bases between the two ends. Germline V gives CDR1 SGHRS, CDR2 YFSETQ. This CDR3 is built from 14 residues. The chain's CDR3 is CASSLELRRSPLHF. CDR3 coding DNA: TGCGCCAGCAGCTTGGAGCTGAGACGGTCACCCCTCCACTTT.

In this sample, this clonotype turned up many times. This chain uses TRBV11-2 with TRBJ2-5; 8 bases align to TRBD2. CDR3 length: 15 residues. The V gene's germline CDR1 is SGHAT and CDR2 FQNNGV. Trimming removed 4 bases from V and 4 bases from J; junction bases left unmatched: 8. CDR3 nucleotides: TGTGCCAGCAGCTATTTGGGGACTAGGGGAGAGACCCAGTACTTC. Its protein is CASSYLGTRGETQYF.

This clonotype was recorded at least ten times. The V gene is TRBV20-1, the J gene TRBJ2-1; D is uncertain. Trimming shortened V by 0 bases and J by 8 bases, and 11 bases separated the two germline ends. Germline V gene lookup returns CDR1 DFQATT and CDR2 SNEGSKA (reference sequence). The CDR3 is 13 amino acids. The CDR3: CSARDRLRYEQFF. The CDR3 DNA is TGCAGTGCTAGAGATCGGTTAAGGTATGAGCAGTTCTTC.

This clonotype was counted at least ten times. The rearrangement uses TRBV6-1 and TRBJ1-5; D is unresolved. Germline V gene sequence: CDR1 MNHNS, CDR2 SASEGT. This CDR3 region has 13 residues. The V end lost 4 bases, the J end lost 2 bases, and 6 bases lay between the germline ends. CDR3 protein: CASSGGGNQPQHF. The DNA of the CDR3 is TGTGCCAGCAGTGGGGGTGGCAATCAGCCCCAGCATTTT.

At least ten counts were recorded for this clonotype. The V gene is TRBV7-3, the J gene TRBJ2-1; D might be TRBD2 (6 bases). The germline V gene has CDR1 SGHTA and CDR2 FQGTGA. The germline V and J ends were trimmed by 0 bases and 0 bases, with 9 bases remaining between them. CDR3 length: 16 amino acids. CDR3 loop: CASSLTLASSYNEQFF. The CDR3 DNA reads as TGTGCCAGCAGCTTAACGCTAGCGAGCTCCTACAATGAGCAGTTCTTC.

The chain is built from TRBV5-6 and TRBJ2-1; weak D call: TRBD2 (5 bases). CDR3 length: 13 amino acids. The V and J ends lost 10 bases and 8 bases respectively, with 19 bases between them. Germline V gene lookup returns CDR1 SGHDT and CDR2 YYEEEE. CDR3 nucleotides: TGTGCCTTGGGCCCGGGGTTTTGGGATGAGCAGTTCTTC. This gives the protein CALGPGFWDEQFF.

This clonotype has at least ten counts. The V and J genes are TRBV4-3 and TRBJ2-1; 12 positions match TRBD2. V shed 4 bases, J shed 7 bases, and the junction held 5 bases outside the gene matches. CDR3 length equals 15 residues. The germline V gene encodes CDR1 LGHNA and CDR2 YSLEER. This CDR3 reads CASSPGLAGRNEQFF. The CDR3, as DNA: TGCGCCAGCAGCCCCGGACTAGCGGGGAGGAATGAGCAGTTCTTC.